This TCR beta chain was captured by sequencing in a study of Ad26.COV2.S vaccination and SARS-CoV-2 variants. Study summary: Donor allocation was to the COV1001 Ad26.COV2.S trial arm.

TCRdb keeps only in-frame clones here, not all; method: immunoSEQ multiplex PCR. The sample holds fewer than 400,000 clones, around 91% seen once. Study findings and constraints: Spike-specific TCR breadth ran higher among vaccine recipients than placebo recipients.

In germline, CDR1 is MNHNY, CDR2 SVGAGI (reference sequence). V gave up 5 bases and J gave up 7 bases; unmatched junction bases: 3. The CDR3 is 13 amino acids. Noted treatment: about 20 received Ad26.COV2.S at low or high dose, single or two shots; several received placebo; per-sample allocation not given. Collection of the samples took place on day 63 after the first injection of vaccine or placebo. With regard to this clone: Antigen unknown.

The chain is built from TRBV6-6 and TRBJ1-5; 9 bases align to TRBD1. The starting material was peripheral blood, obtained in a trial of Ad26.COV2.S vaccine versus placebo. The TCR comes from a person aged 18-65 years who received the Ad26.COV2.S COVID-19 vaccine or a placebo. CDR3 DNA sequence: TGTGCCAGCAGTCAGGGACAGGGCCAGCCCCAGCATTTT. Translation: CASSQGQGQPQHF.